The T cell receptor beta chain under discussion was sequenced for a study of OX40 agonist ivuxolimab in advanced cancers. Broadly, across the study: Ivuxolimab, which targeted the costimulatory receptor OX40 (CD134), was an agonistic, fully human IgG2 monoclonal antibody. Among the roughly 54 dose-escalation patients, around 19 had hepatocellular carcinoma, roughly 15 melanoma, 9 renal cell carcinoma and 9 head and neck cancer. The paper covers the monotherapy dose-escalation part of the phase I ivuxolimab trial, which included N of about 56 patients. Patients were allowed to have had prior anti-PD-1, anti-PD-L1 or anti-CTLA-4 therapy, and around 37% of the dose-escalation patients had previously received checkpoint inhibitors. In the dose-escalation cohort, nearly 85% of patients were male, and the mean age was 60 years with a range of roughly 23 to 79. The purpose of peripheral TCRbeta sequencing was to test whether ivuxolimab changed TCR sequence diversity and led to clonal T-cell expansion. Partial responses were achieved by three dose-escalation patients, of whom one had hepatocellular carcinoma and two had cutaneous melanoma. Intravenous ivuxolimab was administered to patients every 2 weeks at six dose levels: 0.01, 0.1, 0.3, 1.5, 3 and 10 mg/kg. Study-wide conclusions, independent of this receptor: Clonal expansion of both CD4+ and CD8+ blood T cells was observed from baseline to week 6 at doses 0.1 to 3.0 mg/kg. The antigen specificity of the clonally expanded peripheral T cells was not determined. After ivuxolimab, expanded clones were on average more numerous among CD8+ T cells than among CD4+ T cells. Low levels of normalized T-cell clonal expansion were also seen in some nonresponding patients. In partial responders in the 0.1-3.0 mg/kg groups, normalized peripheral clonal expansion was found to be among the lowest, especially among CD8+ T cells.

The trim is 0 bases for V and 1 base for J, with a gap of 6 bases between the germline ends. The germline V gene provides CDR1 LGHNA and CDR2 YSLEER. The CDR3 goes from the cysteine to the phenylalanine over 14 residues. CDR3 DNA only is kept here, 42 bases in frame from base 1. Genomic DNA was extracted from sorted cells for sequencing of the TCRbeta CDR3 region. TCRbeta CDR3 regions were sequenced using the immunoSEQ Assay. Here the immuneACCESS table is served through TCRdb, limited to in-frame sequences with V and J called. Missing clones are a known gap in these copies; in checked studies unresolved V genes cover under half, and the rest lacks a known reason. Within this sample are about 100,000 clones, with roughly 90% of them counted one time only. The ten largest clones take up roughly 0.64% of the sample. Patients with autoimmune disease history or receiving systemic immunosuppression were excluded from the trial. Peripheral blood for TCR sequencing was collected from all dose cohorts at baseline, on cycle 4 day 1, and on cycle 7 day 1. Samples came from an open-label, multicenter, first-in-human phase I dose-escalation trial of ivuxolimab. Adults with locally advanced or metastatic melanoma, renal cell carcinoma, hepatocellular carcinoma or head and neck squamous cell carcinoma were enrolled in the trial. Before TCR sequencing, CD4+ and CD8+ T cells were separately sorted from peripheral blood.

Points on this clone: What this receptor recognizes is not known. Base qualities are not recorded, but no much larger clone differs from it by a single base.

This sequence originates from an adult with an advanced solid tumor such as melanoma, head and neck, liver or kidney cancer. Material: CD4+ or CD8+ T cells sorted from blood, obtained in a trial of the OX40 agonist ivuxolimab. This chain is built from TRBV4-3 and TRBJ1-1; no D gene call is confident. The DNA sequence is TGCGCCAGCAGCCAAGATTACTGGAACACTGAAGCTTTCTTT. This codes for CASSQDYWNTEAFF.